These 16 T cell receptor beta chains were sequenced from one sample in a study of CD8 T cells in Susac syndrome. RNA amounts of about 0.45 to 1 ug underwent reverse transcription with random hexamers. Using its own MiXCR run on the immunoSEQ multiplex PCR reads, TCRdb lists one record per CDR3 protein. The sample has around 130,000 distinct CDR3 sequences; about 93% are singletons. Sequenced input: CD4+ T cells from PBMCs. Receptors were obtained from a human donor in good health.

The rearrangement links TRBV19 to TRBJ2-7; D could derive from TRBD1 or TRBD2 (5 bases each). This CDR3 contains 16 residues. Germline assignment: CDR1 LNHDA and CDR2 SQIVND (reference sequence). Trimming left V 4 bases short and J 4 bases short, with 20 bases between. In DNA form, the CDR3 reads TGTGCCAGTAGTAAAACCGGGACGGAACCCTCATACGAGCAGTACTTC. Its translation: CASSKTGTEPSYEQYF.

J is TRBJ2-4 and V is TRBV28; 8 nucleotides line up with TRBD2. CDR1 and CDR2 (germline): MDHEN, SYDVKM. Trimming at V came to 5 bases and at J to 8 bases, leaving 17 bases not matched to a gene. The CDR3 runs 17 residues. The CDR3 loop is CASSPMMTGRAGDIQYF. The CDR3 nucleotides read TGTGCCAGCAGTCCCATGATGACCGGGAGGGCCGGAGACATTCAGTACTTC.

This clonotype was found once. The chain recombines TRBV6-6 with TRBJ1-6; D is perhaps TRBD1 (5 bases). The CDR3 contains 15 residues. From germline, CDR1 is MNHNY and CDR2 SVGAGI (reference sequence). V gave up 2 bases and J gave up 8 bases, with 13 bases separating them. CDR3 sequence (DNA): TGTGCCAGCAGTTACCGCCGGGACGGCTATTCACCCCTCCACTTT. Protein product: CASSYRRDGYSPLHF.

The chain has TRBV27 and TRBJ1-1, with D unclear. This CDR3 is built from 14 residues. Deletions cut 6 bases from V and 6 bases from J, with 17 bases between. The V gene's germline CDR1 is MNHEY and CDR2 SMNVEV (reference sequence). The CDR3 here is CASRIQNIGSEAFF. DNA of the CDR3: TGTGCCAGCAGGATACAGAATATAGGGTCTGAAGCTTTCTTT.

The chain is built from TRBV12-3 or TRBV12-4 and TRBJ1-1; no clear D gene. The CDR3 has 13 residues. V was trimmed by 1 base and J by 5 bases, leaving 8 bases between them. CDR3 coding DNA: TGTGCCAGCAGTTTAGTGGTTGGGACTGAAGCTTTCTTT. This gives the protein CASSLVVGTEAFF.

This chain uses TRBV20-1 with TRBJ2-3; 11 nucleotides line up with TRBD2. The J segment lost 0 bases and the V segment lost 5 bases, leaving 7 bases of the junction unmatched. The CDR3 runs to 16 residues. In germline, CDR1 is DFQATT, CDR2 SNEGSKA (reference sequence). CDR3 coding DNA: TGCAGTGCTTCTCCCGGGACTAGCGGCAGCACAGATACGCAGTATTTT. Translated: CSASPGTSGSTDTQYF.

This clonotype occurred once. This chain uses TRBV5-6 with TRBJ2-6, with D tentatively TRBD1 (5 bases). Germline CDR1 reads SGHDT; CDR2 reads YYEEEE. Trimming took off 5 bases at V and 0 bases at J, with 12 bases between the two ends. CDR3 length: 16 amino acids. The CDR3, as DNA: TGTGCCAGCAGTTACAACAGGATCTCTGGGGCCAACGTCCTGACTTTC. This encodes CASSYNRISGANVLTF.

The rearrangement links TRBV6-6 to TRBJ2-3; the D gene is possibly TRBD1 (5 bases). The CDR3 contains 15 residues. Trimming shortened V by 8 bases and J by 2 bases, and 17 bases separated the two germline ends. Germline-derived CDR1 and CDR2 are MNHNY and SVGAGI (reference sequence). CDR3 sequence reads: CASRSQGRATDTQYF. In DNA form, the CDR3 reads TGTGCCAGCCGCTCCCAGGGCAGGGCCACAGATACGCAGTATTTT.

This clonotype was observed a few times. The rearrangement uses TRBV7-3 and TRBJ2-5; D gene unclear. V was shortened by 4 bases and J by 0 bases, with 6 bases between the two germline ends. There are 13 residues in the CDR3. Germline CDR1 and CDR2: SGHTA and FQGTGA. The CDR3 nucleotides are TGTGCCAGCAGCTCCGCCTACCAAGAGACCCAGTACTTC. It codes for CASSSAYQETQYF. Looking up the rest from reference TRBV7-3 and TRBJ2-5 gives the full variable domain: GAGVSQTPSNKVTEKGKYVELRCDPISGHTALYWYRQSLGQGPEFLIYFQGTGAADDSGLPNDRFFAVRPEGSVSTLKIQRTERGDSAVYLCASSSAYQETQYFGPGTRLLVL.

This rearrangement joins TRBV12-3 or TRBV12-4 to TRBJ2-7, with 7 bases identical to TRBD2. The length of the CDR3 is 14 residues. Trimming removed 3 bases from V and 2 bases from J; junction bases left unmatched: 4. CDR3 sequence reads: CASSLRLAAYEQYF. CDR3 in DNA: TGTGCCAGCAGTTTGCGGCTAGCGGCCTACGAGCAGTACTTC.

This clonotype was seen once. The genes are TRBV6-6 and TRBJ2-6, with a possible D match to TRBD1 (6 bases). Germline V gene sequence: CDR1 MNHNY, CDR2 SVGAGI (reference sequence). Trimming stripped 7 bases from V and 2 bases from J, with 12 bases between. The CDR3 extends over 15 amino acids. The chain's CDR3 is CASIPRGPGANVLTF. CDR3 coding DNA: TGTGCCAGCATCCCCAGGGGCCCTGGGGCCAACGTCCTGACTTTC.

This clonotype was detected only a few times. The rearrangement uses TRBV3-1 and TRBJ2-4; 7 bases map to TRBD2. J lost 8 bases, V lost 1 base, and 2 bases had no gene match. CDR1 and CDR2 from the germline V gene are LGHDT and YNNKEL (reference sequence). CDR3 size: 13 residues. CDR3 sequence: CASSQGAGDIQYF. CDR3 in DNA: TGTGCCAGCAGCCAAGGGGCGGGAGACATTCAGTACTTC.

The DNA of the CDR3 is TGTGCCAGCAATATGGGACTAGCGGGAAGCGAGCAGTACTTC. Translating it yields CASNMGLAGSEQYF. The chain employs TRBV5-6 and TRBJ2-7, with 13 bases identical to TRBD2. The germline CDR1 and CDR2 sequences are SGHDT and YYEEEE. V trimming: 6 bases; J trimming: 6 bases; junction bases outside the gene matches: 6. The CDR3 loop spans 14 amino acids.

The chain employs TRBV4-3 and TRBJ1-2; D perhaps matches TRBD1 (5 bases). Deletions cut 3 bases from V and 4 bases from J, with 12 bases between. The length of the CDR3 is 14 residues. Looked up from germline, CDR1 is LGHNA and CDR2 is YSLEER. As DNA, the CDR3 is TGCGCCAGCAGCCAGGGGGACGGTTCCTATGGCTACACCTTC. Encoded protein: CASSQGDGSYGYTF.

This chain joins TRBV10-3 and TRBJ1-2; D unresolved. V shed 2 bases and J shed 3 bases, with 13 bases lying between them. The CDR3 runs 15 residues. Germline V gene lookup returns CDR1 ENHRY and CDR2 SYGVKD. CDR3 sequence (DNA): TGTGCCATCAGTGAGCTTTTTGACACCCACTATGGCTACACCTTC. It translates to CAISELFDTHYGYTF.

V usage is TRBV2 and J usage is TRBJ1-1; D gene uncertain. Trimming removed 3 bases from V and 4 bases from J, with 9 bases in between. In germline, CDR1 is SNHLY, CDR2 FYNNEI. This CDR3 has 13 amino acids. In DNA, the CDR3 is TGTGCCAGCAGTGACGAGCAATTCACTGAAGCTTTCTTT. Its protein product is CASSDEQFTEAFF.